The 8 T cell receptor beta chains below come from one sample, sequenced in a study of PD-1 blockade in classical Hodgkin lymphoma (dated by TCRdb to 2020 to 2021). Taken with the paper, the label for time point translates to: cycle 2 day 1 (C2D1) of nivolumab. Every trial patient had relapsed after autologous stem cell transplantation, and cohorts A, B and C differed in prior brentuximab vedotin exposure. Library method: the immunoSEQ multiplex PCR assay. TCRdb obtained this table from immuneACCESS and retained in-frame rearrangements with V and J assigned. These tables miss some clones; where compared with another copy, unresolved V genes account for less than half of the shortfall, and the remainder is unexplained. The sample has around 26,000 clones on record, around 81% of them singletons. The top ten clonotypes cover about 19% of the sample. Sequences were derived from peripheral blood mononuclear cells (PBMCs), sampled before the second cycle of nivolumab. These receptors all come from a human donor with classical Hodgkin lymphoma.

This clone was seen a handful of times. The rearrangement joins TRBV18 to TRBJ2-7; D perhaps matches TRBD1 (5 bases). The germline gives CDR1 KGHSH, CDR2 LQKENI. The V end was cut by 3 bases, the J end by 6 bases, with 15 bases between. The CDR3 contains 14 residues. Here the CDR3 reads CASSPILGGAEQYF. The CDR3 nucleotides are TGTGCCAGCTCACCGATTCTCGGTGGGGCCGAGCAGTACTTC.

V gene TRBV28 combines with J gene TRBJ2-7; D call uncertain. The germline V and J ends were trimmed by 5 bases and 2 bases, with 13 bases remaining between them. Per the germline V gene, CDR1 is MDHEN and CDR2 is SYDVKM. The CDR3 spans 14 residues. CDR3 in DNA: TGTGCCAGCAGTCCAAATGCCCCACCCTACGAGCAGTACTTC. Amino acids: CASSPNAPPYEQYF.

The chain recombines TRBV6-5 with TRBJ1-2, with D unresolved. Between the trimmed V and J ends, which lost 2 bases and 2 bases, there was a span of 6 bases. The CDR3 has 13 amino acids. Germline V lookup: CDR1 MNHEY, CDR2 SVGAGI. This CDR3 is CASSYHQNYGYTF. CDR3 DNA: TGTGCCAGCAGTTACCACCAGAACTATGGCTACACCTTC.

The chain is built from TRBV14 and TRBJ1-1; 8 nucleotides line up with TRBD1. After removal of 5 bases from V and 2 bases from J, the junction contained 7 bases not matched to a gene. In germline, CDR1 is SGHDN, CDR2 FVKESK. CDR3 size: 15 residues. DNA of the CDR3: TGTGCCAGCAGCACTCGGACAGGGAGAAACACTGAAGCTTTCTTT. It yields the protein CASSTRTGRNTEAFF.

As regards this clone: The sample has other DNA sequences that encode this CDR3 too. The CDR3, as DNA: TGTGCCAGCAGCTTAGGGACTAGCGGGGGGGCCCACGAGCAGTACTTC. This translates into CASSLGTSGGAHEQYF. The chain recombines TRBV7-8 with TRBJ2-7; 15 bases line up with TRBD2. CDR3 length equals 16 residues. J gave up 5 bases and V 1 base, and 3 bases lay outside the gene matches. Looked up from germline, CDR1 is SGHVS and CDR2 is FQNEAQ.

This clone occurred many times. This chain joins TRBV7-9 and TRBJ1-6, with 7 bases matching TRBD1. V shed 5 bases, J shed 3 bases, and the junction held 10 bases outside the gene matches. The CDR3 has 17 residues. CDR1 and CDR2 from the germline V gene are SEHNR and FQNEAQ (reference sequence). The chain's CDR3 is CASSPPSGTDYNSPLHF. In DNA, the CDR3 is TGTGCCAGCAGCCCACCCTCCGGGACAGACTATAATTCACCCCTCCACTTT.

This chain joins TRBV5-1 and TRBJ2-2; no clear D. V lost 4 bases, J lost 6 bases, and 16 bases lay in between. The CDR3 loop spans 15 amino acids. CDR1 SGHRS and CDR2 YFSETQ come from the germline V gene. CDR3 coding DNA: TGCGCCAGCAGCCTGGGCCCTCCCGGATCCGGGGAGCTGTTTTTT. This encodes CASSLGPPGSGELFF. The variable domain in full, with the rest retrieved from reference TRBV5-1 and TRBJ2-2, is KAGVTQTPRYLIKTRGQQVTLSCSPISGHRSVSWYQQTPGQGLQFLFEYFSETQRNKGNFPGRFSGRQFSNSRSEMNVSTLELGDSALYLCASSLGPPGSGELFFGEGSRLTVL.

The genes are TRBV19 and TRBJ1-3; D is unclear. The CDR3 is 15 residues long. The V end was cut by 4 bases, the J end by 1 base, with 11 bases between. CDR1 LNHDA and CDR2 SQIVND come from the germline V gene (reference sequence). The CDR3 region is CASSRSGKSGNTIYF. The CDR3 DNA follows: TGTGCCAGTAGTAGGAGCGGAAAATCTGGAAACACCATATATTTT.